The present T cell receptor (beta chain) was sequenced within a study of shared clonotypes between healthy human individuals. Study at large: CD4 naive cells filled three plates per donor, CD4 memory three, CD8 naive two and CD8 memory one.

Points on this clone: The antigen is undetermined.

The assay was immunoSEQ multiplex PCR, and TCRdb's table has in-frame clones only and misses some. This sample has 2 million or so clones; 85% to 95% occur once, and the top ten carry roughly 0.13%. The CDR3 spans 17 residues. V was pared by 7 bases and J by 0 bases, with 9 bases of the junction left unmatched. CDR1 is ENHRY, CDR2 SYGVKD, per germline. Study-wide points: Relative to their counterparts shared across all four donors, non-shared clonotypes exhibited diminished generation probabilities. Larger richness was generally estimated for naive than memory subsets.

The rearrangement uses TRBV10-3 and TRBJ2-1; 10 nucleotides line up with TRBD2. The receptor was derived from a man aged 18 to 29 in good health. The sample consisted of naive CD4+ T cells sorted from blood. Subset described: CD45RA+ positively selected. CDR3 sequence: CAITLAGPRSSYNEQFF. CDR3 DNA: TGTGCCATCACACTAGCGGGACCCCGGAGCTCCTACAATGAGCAGTTCTTC.